This TCR beta chain emerged from a study of blood T cells in healthy people across ages. The study's findings and limits: The long-lived group displayed more naive CD4+ cells, plus higher diversity, than the aged donors did. Using unsorted PBMCs precluded a conclusive naive versus antigen-experienced comparison. Estimated diversity across one million T cells was deemed an underestimate.

Sample-barcoded 5' priming and a J-beta primer mix drove a second PCR of 7 to 11 cycles. Every cDNA was tagged by a template-switch adaptor with 12 random nucleotides. TCRdb reprocessed the 5' RACE reads via MiXCR and lists one record per CDR3 protein. Among around 1.7 million distinct CDR3 sequences, 28% were seen once, and the ten largest hold approximately 7.7%. CDR3 length equals 15 residues. Germline-derived CDR1 and CDR2 are MNHNY and SVGAGI (reference sequence). The J segment lost 2 bases and the V segment lost 8 bases, leaving 8 bases of the junction unmatched. Regarding this clonotype: The antigen remains unidentified. A much bigger clone sits one base away, suggesting this may be a read error.

The clonotype originates from a woman in her 30s in good health. This chain connects TRBV6-6 to TRBJ2-3; 9 nucleotides agree with TRBD2. Sequences were obtained from blood. CDR3 DNA sequence: TGTGCCAGCGGTAATAGCGGGGGTGACACAGATACGCAGTATTTT. Residues: CASGNSGGDTDTQYF.